The next 23 T cell receptor beta chains were all read from a single sample in a study of regulatory T cells in long-lasting Graves disease. To make TCR beta libraries, researchers used iRepertoire HTBI primers and Arm-PCR of CDR3 regions. TCRdb used MiXCR to reprocess the multiplex PCR reads, holding one entry per CDR3 protein. Here the sample spans some 600,000 distinct CDR3 sequences, approximately 16% being singletons. Time point given: newly diagnosed GD, antithyroid drugs for less than 3 months. The TCR library was made from RNA that had been extracted from PBMCs in TRIzol. Another study also made use of these data, one on T cells in Graves' hyperthyroidism and ophthalmopathy.

The sample here was peripheral blood mononuclear cells (PBMCs), taken at new diagnosis, from a patient treated with antithyroid drugs. All receptors come from a young man with Graves disease.

The gene calls are TRBV4-1 and TRBJ2-2; the match to TRBD1 covers 7 bases. The trim removed 3 bases at V and 3 bases at J, leaving 1 base unmatched. This CDR3 has 14 amino acids. Germline-derived CDR1 and CDR2 are MGHRA and YSYEKL. The CDR3 sequence is CASSQGTDTGELFF. In DNA, the CDR3 is TGCGCCAGCAGCCAGGGGACAGACACCGGGGAGCTGTTTTTT.

This chain links TRBV6-5 with TRBJ2-3; a weak D match, TRBD2 (5 bases). There are 13 residues in the CDR3. Germline V lookup: CDR1 MNHEY, CDR2 SVGAGI. The V end was cut by 2 bases, the J end by 5 bases, with 8 bases between. The CDR3 nucleotides are TGTGCCAGCAGTTACAGTGGAGGAGATACGCAGTATTTT. It translates to CASSYSGGDTQYF.

In its sample, this clonotype was seen many times. V gene TRBV10-3 combines with J gene TRBJ2-3; TRBD2 agrees at 13 bases. CDR1 is ENHRY and CDR2 is SYGVKD in the germline V gene. The junction had 8 bases not matched to a gene; V was cut back by 2 bases and J by 6 bases. This CDR3 region has 17 residues. The CDR3 spells CAISEGLAGVRLDTQYF. CDR3 DNA: TGTGCCATCAGTGAGGGACTAGCGGGAGTACGACTCGATACGCAGTATTTT.

This clonotype was observed a handful of times. The rearrangement joins TRBV13 to TRBJ2-3; D is undetermined. The V end was cut by 6 bases, the J end by 5 bases, with 12 bases between. The CDR3 loop spans 13 amino acids. Germline CDR1 PRHDT, CDR2 FYEKMQ (reference sequence). The CDR3 DNA reads TGTGCCAGCAGACATCTAGATTTAGATACGCAGTATTTT. It translates to CASRHLDLDTQYF.

This clonotype came up many times. The chain employs TRBV5-1 and TRBJ1-1; D might be TRBD1 (5 bases). CDR3 length equals 13 residues. V lost 1 base and J 12 bases, leaving 16 bases between the germline ends. Germline CDR1 reads SGHRS; CDR2 reads YFSETQ. Written as DNA, the CDR3 is TGCGCCAGCAGCTTGCTCGTGTCGGAGGGGTCTTTCTTT. It specifies CASSLLVSEGSFF.

The chain couples TRBV7-9 to TRBJ1-5; tentative D call: TRBD1 (6 bases). The germline gives CDR1 SEHNR, CDR2 FQNEAQ (reference sequence). The CDR3 extends over 13 amino acids. V gave up 6 bases and J gave up 7 bases, with 13 bases separating them. The CDR3 loop reads CASSSGVSQPQHF. In DNA, the CDR3 is TGTGCCAGCAGTTCAGGGGTTAGCCAGCCCCAGCATTTT.

This clonotype was found many times. The rearrangement links TRBV6-1 to TRBJ1-2; no clear D. Germline CDR1 MNHNS, CDR2 SASEGT. V was clipped by 8 bases and J by 3 bases, with 10 bases between them. The CDR3 has 12 residues. CDR3 sequence: CASGAQDYGYTF. CDR3 DNA sequence: TGTGCCAGCGGTGCCCAGGACTATGGCTACACCTTC.

The rearrangement links TRBV28 to TRBJ2-5; D is ambiguous. CDR1 and CDR2 (germline): MDHEN, SYDVKM. V lost 5 bases and J 3 bases, leaving 16 bases between the germline ends. This CDR3 contains 15 residues. CDR3 in DNA: TGTGCCAGCAGTCGATACCGGGCGGCCGAAGAGACCCAGTACTTC. Residues: CASSRYRAAEETQYF.

This clonotype has at least ten counts. The chain combines TRBV19 with TRBJ2-1; either TRBD1 or TRBD2 may supply D (5 bases each). CDR3 size: 15 residues. The ends were cut back, 6 bases at V and 3 bases at J, with 15 bases in the middle. Germline V lookup: CDR1 LNHDA, CDR2 SQIVND (reference sequence). As DNA, the CDR3 is TGTGCCAGTAGCCATGAGGGGTTCGGCTACAATGAGCAGTTCTTC. This translates into CASSHEGFGYNEQFF.

This chain joins TRBV11-3 and TRBJ2-2, with TRBD2 identical over 7 bases. V was clipped by 5 bases and J by 8 bases; unmatched bases: 5. The CDR3 has 13 residues. Germline CDR1 SGHNT, CDR2 YENEEA. The CDR3: CASSRSGNGELFF. The CDR3 DNA sequence: TGTGCCAGCAGCCGGAGCGGGAATGGGGAGCTGTTTTTT.

The V and J genes are TRBV25-1 and TRBJ2-7; D is uncertain. The germline V gene encodes CDR1 MGHDK and CDR2 SYGVNS. V was shortened by 1 base and J by 5 bases, with 12 bases between the two germline ends. This CDR3 spans 14 amino acids. CDR3 nucleotides: TGTGCCAGCAGTGAATCGCAGGTTTTCCACGAGCAGTACTTC. Translated: CASSESQVFHEQYF.

This clonotype appeared a few times. The rearrangement uses TRBV6-5 and TRBJ1-1, with D perhaps matching TRBD1 (5 bases). The germline V and J ends were trimmed by 0 bases and 2 bases, with 10 bases remaining between them. This CDR3 region has 15 residues. Germline V gene sequence: CDR1 MNHEY, CDR2 SVGAGI. In DNA form, the CDR3 reads TGTGCCAGCAGTTACTCGCTAAGGGGTAACACTGAAGCTTTCTTT. This encodes CASSYSLRGNTEAFF.

This clonotype was observed at least ten times. The chain carries TRBV7-3 and TRBJ2-3, with 10 bases identical to TRBD2. The V and J ends lost 9 bases and 4 bases, in that order; junction bases with no gene match: 7. Per the germline V gene, CDR1 is SGHTA and CDR2 is FQGTGA. The CDR3 extends over 14 amino acids. CDR3 residues: CASRASGSADTQYF. The CDR3 DNA follows: TGTGCCAGTAGGGCTAGCGGGAGCGCAGATACGCAGTATTTT.

This clonotype was seen a few times. The chain is built from TRBV3-1 and TRBJ1-6; D unresolved. The germline CDR1 and CDR2 sequences are LGHDT and YNNKEL (reference sequence). Trimming took 0 bases from V and 7 from J, leaving 7 bases between them. The CDR3 loop spans 14 amino acids. CDR3 nucleotide sequence: TGTGCCAGCAGCCAAGATCGTAGAAATTCACCCCTCCACTTT. Translation: CASSQDRRNSPLHF. Full variable domain (rest looked up from reference TRBV3-1 and TRBJ1-6): DTAVSQTPKYLVTQMGNDKSIKCEQNLGHDTMYWYKQDSKKFLKIMFSYNNKELIINETVPNRFSPKSPDKAHLNLHINSLELGDSAVYFCASSQDRRNSPLHFGNGTRLTVT.

This rearrangement joins TRBV14 to TRBJ2-6, with D uncertain. Germline CDR1 is SGHDN and CDR2 is FVKESK. The CDR3 has 14 amino acids. Trimming removed 2 bases from V and 4 bases from J, with 6 bases in between. This CDR3 is CASSQKSGANVLTF. The CDR3 DNA follows: TGTGCCAGCAGCCAAAAATCCGGGGCCAACGTCCTGACTTTC. The complete variable domain, with remaining parts taken from reference TRBV14 and TRBJ2-6, reads EAGVTQFPSHSVIEKGQTVTLRCDPISGHDNLYWYRRVMGKEIKFLLHFVKESKQDESGMPNNRFLAERTGGTYSTLKVQPAELEDSGVYFCASSQKSGANVLTFGAGSRLTVL.

This sequence joins TRBV3-1 and TRBJ1-6; possibly TRBD1 for D (6 bases). V gave up 4 bases and J gave up 4 bases, with 17 bases separating them. Germline V lookup: CDR1 LGHDT, CDR2 YNNKEL (reference sequence). The CDR3 loop spans 17 amino acids. The CDR3 sequence: CASSPLFAGAYNSPLHF. The CDR3 nucleotides read TGTGCCAGCAGCCCCCTTTTCGCGGGGGCTTATAATTCACCCCTCCACTTT.

This clonotype was counted at least ten times. J is TRBJ2-7 and V is TRBV6-1; D is possibly TRBD2 (5 bases). The V end lost 4 bases, the J end lost 3 bases, and 13 bases lay between the germline ends. Germline V gene data show CDR1 as MNHNS and CDR2 as SASEGT. CDR3 size: 14 residues. CDR3 DNA: TGTGCCAGCAGTGTAGACCGAGGACTCTACGAGCAGTACTTC. This sequence encodes CASSVDRGLYEQYF.

This sequence joins TRBV2 and TRBJ2-3, with D possibly being TRBD1 (7 bases). This CDR3 is 15 amino acids long. Germline values: CDR1 SNHLY, CDR2 FYNNEI. Trimming shortened V by 1 base and J by 8 bases, and 16 bases separated the two germline ends. Written as DNA, the CDR3 is TGTGCCAGCAGTGAAGAGGAGGGGGCCGGGGGTACGCAGTATTTT. Protein product: CASSEEEGAGGTQYF.

This chain uses TRBV9 with TRBJ2-1; D tentatively fits TRBD1 or TRBD2 (6 bases each). This CDR3 contains 15 residues. From germline, CDR1 is SGDLS and CDR2 YYNGEE. Trimming left V 4 bases short and J 6 bases short, with 17 bases between. CDR3 bases: TGTGCCAGCAGCCAATCAGGGGTCGGGGGCAATGAGCAGTTCTTC. Translating gives CASSQSGVGGNEQFF.

In this sample, this clonotype turned up many times. V and J are TRBV12-3 or TRBV12-4 and TRBJ2-5; TRBD1 is a possible D gene (5 bases). V was trimmed by 7 bases and J by 1 base, leaving 13 bases between them. The CDR3 has 14 amino acids. Here the CDR3 DNA reads TGTGCCAGCACCTTGGGGCATCTCCAAGAGACCCAGTACTTC. Amino acid sequence: CASTLGHLQETQYF.

This clonotype was counted a few times. V gene TRBV7-3 combines with J gene TRBJ2-1, with D possibly matching TRBD2 (5 bases). CDR1 is SGHTA, CDR2 FQGTGA, per germline. This CDR3 contains 15 residues. Trimming cost V 0 bases and J 3 bases, with 9 bases left between them. CDR3 protein: CASSLTGEGYNEQFF. Written as DNA, the CDR3 is TGTGCCAGCAGCTTAACGGGAGAGGGCTACAATGAGCAGTTCTTC.

The sample holds many counts of this clonotype. This chain links TRBV6-1 with TRBJ2-3; possibly TRBD1 for D (5 bases). Germline values: CDR1 MNHNS, CDR2 SASEGT. The CDR3 totals 15 residues. V lost 6 bases and J lost 2, with 15 bases in between. Here the CDR3 DNA reads TGTGCCAGCAGCCCCCGGCAGGGCCTCACAGATACGCAGTATTTT. The encoded protein is CASSPRQGLTDTQYF.

This clonotype was seen repeatedly, ten times or more. The chain uses TRBV10-3 and TRBJ2-1; 7 bases are shared with TRBD2. J gave up 2 bases and V 0 bases, and 10 bases lay outside the gene matches. This CDR3 has 18 residues. CDR1 and CDR2 (germline): ENHRY, SYGVKD. CDR3 coding DNA: TGTGCCATCAGTGAGTCTTTGGGGGGGTACAGAGCCTACAATGAGCAGTTCTTC. This codes for CAISESLGGYRAYNEQFF.